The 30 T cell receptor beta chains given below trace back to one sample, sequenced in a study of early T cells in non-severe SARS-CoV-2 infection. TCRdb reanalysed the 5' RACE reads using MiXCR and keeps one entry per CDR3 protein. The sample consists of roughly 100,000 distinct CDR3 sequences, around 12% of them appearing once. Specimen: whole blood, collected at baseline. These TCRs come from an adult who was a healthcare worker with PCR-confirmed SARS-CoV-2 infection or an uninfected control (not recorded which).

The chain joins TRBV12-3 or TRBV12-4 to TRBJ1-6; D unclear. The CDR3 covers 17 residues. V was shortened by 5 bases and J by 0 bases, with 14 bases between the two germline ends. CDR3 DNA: TGTGCCAGCAGTCCCCGGACTGTTGGCTCCTATAATTCACCCCTCCACTTT. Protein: CASSPRTVGSYNSPLHF.

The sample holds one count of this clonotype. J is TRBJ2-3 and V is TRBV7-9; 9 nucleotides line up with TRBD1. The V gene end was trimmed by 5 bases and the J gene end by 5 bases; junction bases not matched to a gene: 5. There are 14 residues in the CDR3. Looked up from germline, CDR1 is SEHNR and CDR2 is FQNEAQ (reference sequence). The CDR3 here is CASSPTGGGDTQYF. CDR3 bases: TGTGCCAGCAGCCCGACAGGGGGAGGAGATACGCAGTATTTT.

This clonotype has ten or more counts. CDR3 in amino acids: CASSEFGLTGELFF. For the CDR3, the DNA is TGTGCCAGCAGTGAATTCGGGTTGACCGGGGAGCTGTTTTTT. The chain combines TRBV25-1 with TRBJ2-2, with unresolved D. V lost 1 base and J 5 bases, leaving 8 bases between the germline ends. CDR1 MGHDK and CDR2 SYGVNS come from the germline V gene. The CDR3 has 14 residues. Full variable domain (missing parts from reference TRBV25-1 and TRBJ2-2): EADIYQTPRYLVIGTGKKITLECSQTMGHDKMYWYQQDPGMELHLIHYSYGVNSTEKGDLSSESTVSRIRTEHFPLTLESARPSHTSQYLCASSEFGLTGELFFGEGSRLTVL.

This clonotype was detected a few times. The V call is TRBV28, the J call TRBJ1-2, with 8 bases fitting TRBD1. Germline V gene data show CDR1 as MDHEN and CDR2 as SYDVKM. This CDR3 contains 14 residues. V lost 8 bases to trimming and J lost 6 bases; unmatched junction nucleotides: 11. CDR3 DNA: TGTGCCAGCTCCCCCGCCGGGACAGGCGATGGCTACACCTTC. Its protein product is CASSPAGTGDGYTF.

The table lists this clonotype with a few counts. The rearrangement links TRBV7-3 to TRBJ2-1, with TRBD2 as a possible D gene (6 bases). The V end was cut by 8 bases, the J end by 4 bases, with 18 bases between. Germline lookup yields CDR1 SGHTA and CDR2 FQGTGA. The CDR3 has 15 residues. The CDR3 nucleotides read TGTGCCAGCTCCTCTGGGCTAGCGCTATACAATGAGCAGTTCTTC. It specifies CASSSGLALYNEQFF.

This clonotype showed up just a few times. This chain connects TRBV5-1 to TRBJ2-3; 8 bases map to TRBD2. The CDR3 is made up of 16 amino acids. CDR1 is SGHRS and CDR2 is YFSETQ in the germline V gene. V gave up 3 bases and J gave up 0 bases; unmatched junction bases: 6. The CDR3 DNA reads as TGCGCCAGCAGCTATATAGCGGGACTGAGCACAGATACGCAGTATTTT. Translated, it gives CASSYIAGLSTDTQYF.

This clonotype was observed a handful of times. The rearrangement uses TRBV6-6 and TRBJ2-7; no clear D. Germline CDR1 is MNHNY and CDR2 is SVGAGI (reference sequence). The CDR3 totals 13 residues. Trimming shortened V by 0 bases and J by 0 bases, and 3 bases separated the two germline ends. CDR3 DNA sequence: TGTGCCAGCAGTTACTCCTCCTCCTACGAGCAGTACTTC. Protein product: CASSYSSSYEQYF.

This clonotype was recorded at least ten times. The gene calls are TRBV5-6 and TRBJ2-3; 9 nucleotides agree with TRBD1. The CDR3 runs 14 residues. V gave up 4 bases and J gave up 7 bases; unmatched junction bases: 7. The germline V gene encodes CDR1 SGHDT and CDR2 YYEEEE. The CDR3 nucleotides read TGTGCCAGCAGCGTACAGGGGGCGGTAAATACGCAGTATTTT. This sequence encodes CASSVQGAVNTQYF.

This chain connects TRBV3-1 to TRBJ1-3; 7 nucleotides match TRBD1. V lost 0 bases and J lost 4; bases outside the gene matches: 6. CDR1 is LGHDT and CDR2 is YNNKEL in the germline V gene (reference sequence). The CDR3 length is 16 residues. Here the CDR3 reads CASSQDDRVKGNTIYF. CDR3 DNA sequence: TGTGCCAGCAGCCAAGATGACAGGGTAAAGGGAAACACCATATATTTT.

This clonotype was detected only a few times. CDR3 in DNA: TGTGCCAGCAGTTCCGTTCGAGGTTCCAAAAACATTCAGTACTTC. It specifies CASSSVRGSKNIQYF. The rearrangement uses TRBV12-3 or TRBV12-4 and TRBJ2-4; D is ambiguous. This CDR3 is 15 amino acids long. V was shortened by 4 bases and J by 2 bases, with 12 bases between the two germline ends.

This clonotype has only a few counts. The CDR3 region is CAIGGGPSTDTQYF. Written as DNA, the CDR3 is TGTGCCATCGGCGGGGGCCCTAGCACAGATACGCAGTATTTT. V gene TRBV10-3 combines with J gene TRBJ2-3, with D maybe TRBD2 (7 bases). CDR3 size: 14 residues. V lost 8 bases, J lost 0 bases, and 12 bases lay in between. Per the germline V gene, CDR1 is ENHRY and CDR2 is SYGVKD.

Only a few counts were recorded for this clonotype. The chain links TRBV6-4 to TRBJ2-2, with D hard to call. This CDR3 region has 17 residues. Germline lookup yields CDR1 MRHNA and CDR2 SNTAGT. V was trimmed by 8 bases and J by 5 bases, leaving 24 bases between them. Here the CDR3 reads CASANSPVARRTGELFF. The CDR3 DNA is TGTGCCAGCGCGAACTCCCCAGTAGCCCGAAGAACCGGGGAGCTGTTTTTT.

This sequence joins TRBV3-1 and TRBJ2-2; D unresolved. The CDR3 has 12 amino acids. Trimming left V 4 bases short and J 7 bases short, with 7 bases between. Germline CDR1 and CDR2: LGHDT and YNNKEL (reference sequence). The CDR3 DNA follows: TGTGCCAGCAGCCTAGGTAACGGGGAGCTGTTTTTT. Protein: CASSLGNGELFF. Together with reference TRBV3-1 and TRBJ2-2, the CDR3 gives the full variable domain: DTAVSQTPKYLVTQMGNDKSIKCEQNLGHDTMYWYKQDSKKFLKIMFSYNNKELIINETVPNRFSPKSPDKAHLNLHINSLELGDSAVYFCASSLGNGELFFGEGSRLTVL.

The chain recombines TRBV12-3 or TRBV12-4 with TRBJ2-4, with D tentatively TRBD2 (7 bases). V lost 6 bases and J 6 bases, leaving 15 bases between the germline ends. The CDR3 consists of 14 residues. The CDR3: CASRAWGGGNIQYF. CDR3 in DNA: TGTGCCAGCAGGGCGTGGGGGGGCGGAAACATTCAGTACTTC.

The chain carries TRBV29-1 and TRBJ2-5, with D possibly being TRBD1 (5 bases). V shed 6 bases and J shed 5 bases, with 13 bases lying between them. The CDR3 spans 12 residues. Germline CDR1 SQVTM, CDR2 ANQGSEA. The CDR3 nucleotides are TGCAGCGTCTTTCAGGGCGCGGAGACCCAGTACTTC. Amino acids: CSVFQGAETQYF.

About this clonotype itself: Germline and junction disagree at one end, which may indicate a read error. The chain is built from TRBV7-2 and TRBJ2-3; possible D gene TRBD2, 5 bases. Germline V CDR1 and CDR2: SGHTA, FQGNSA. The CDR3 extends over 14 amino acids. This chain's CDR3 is CASSLAPDSVKADF. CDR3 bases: TGTGCCAGCAGCTTAGCACCGGATAGCGTGAAAGCAGATTTT.

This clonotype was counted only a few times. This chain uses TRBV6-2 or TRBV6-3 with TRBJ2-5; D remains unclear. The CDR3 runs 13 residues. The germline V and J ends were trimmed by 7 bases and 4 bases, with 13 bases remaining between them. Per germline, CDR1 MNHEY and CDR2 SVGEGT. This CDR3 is CASTQMFPETQYF. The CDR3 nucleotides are TGTGCCAGCACCCAAATGTTTCCAGAGACCCAGTACTTC.

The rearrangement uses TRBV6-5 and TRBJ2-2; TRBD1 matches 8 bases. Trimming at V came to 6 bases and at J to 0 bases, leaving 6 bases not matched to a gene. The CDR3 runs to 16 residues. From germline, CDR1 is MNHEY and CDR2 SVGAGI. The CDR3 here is CASRIGQGSNTGELFF. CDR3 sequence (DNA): TGTGCCAGCAGAATCGGACAGGGATCGAACACCGGGGAGCTGTTTTTT.

CDR3 DNA: TGTGCCAGCAGTTCCCACGACAGGGCTTTCTTT. It specifies CASSSHDRAFF. The V and J genes are TRBV12-3 or TRBV12-4 and TRBJ1-1, with a tentative D call TRBD1 (6 bases). V lost 4 bases and J 11 bases, leaving 11 bases between the germline ends. This CDR3 has 11 residues.

CDR3 bases: TGTGCCAGCAGTTTACGGGGGGGCCCCTACAATGAGCAGTTCTTC. Protein sequence: CASSLRGGPYNEQFF. The chain employs TRBV12-3 or TRBV12-4 and TRBJ2-1; TRBD2 aligns across 8 bases. With 2 bases clipped from V and 2 bases from J, the junction kept 2 bases outside the gene matches. The CDR3 has 15 residues.

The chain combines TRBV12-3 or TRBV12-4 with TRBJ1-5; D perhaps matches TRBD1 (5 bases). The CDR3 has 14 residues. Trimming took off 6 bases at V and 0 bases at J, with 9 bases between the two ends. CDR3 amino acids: CASRGPYSNQPQHF. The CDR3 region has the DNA TGTGCCAGCAGGGGACCCTATAGCAATCAGCCCCAGCATTTT.

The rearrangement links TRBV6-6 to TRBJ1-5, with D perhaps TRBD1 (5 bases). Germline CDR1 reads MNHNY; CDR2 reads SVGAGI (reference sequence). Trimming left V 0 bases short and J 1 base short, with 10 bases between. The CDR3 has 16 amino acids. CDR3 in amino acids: CASSYSFTGSNQPQHF. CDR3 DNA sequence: TGTGCCAGCAGTTACTCGTTTACAGGAAGCAATCAGCCCCAGCATTTT.

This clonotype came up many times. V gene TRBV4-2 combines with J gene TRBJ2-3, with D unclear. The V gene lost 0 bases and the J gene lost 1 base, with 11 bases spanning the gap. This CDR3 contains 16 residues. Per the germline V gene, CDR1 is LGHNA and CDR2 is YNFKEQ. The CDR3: CASSQEAPPRTDTQYF. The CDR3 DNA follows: TGTGCCAGCAGCCAAGAGGCGCCTCCCCGCACAGATACGCAGTATTTT.

The chain's CDR3 is CASRTDPYEQYF. In nucleotides, the CDR3 is TGTGCCAGCAGGACAGACCCCTACGAGCAGTACTTC. The rearrangement uses TRBV28 and TRBJ2-7; D is possibly TRBD1 (5 bases). The CDR3 runs 12 residues. Trimming took 6 bases from V and 2 from J, leaving 8 bases between them. Germline lookup yields CDR1 MDHEN and CDR2 SYDVKM.

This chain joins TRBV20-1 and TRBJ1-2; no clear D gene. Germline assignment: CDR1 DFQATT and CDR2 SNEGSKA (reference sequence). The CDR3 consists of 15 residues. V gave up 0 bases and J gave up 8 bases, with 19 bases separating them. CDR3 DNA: TGCAGTGCTAGAGATTTAAGCAGCCCCCTCGGGGGCTACACCTTC. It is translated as CSARDLSSPLGGYTF.

The CDR3 region is CSAKLWAGNTIYF. CDR3 nucleotides: TGCAGTGCCAAGCTGTGGGCCGGAAACACCATATATTTT. The chain joins TRBV20-1 to TRBJ1-3; D not resolved. Germline CDR1 DFQATT, CDR2 SNEGSKA (reference sequence). Trimming left V 6 bases short and J 4 bases short, with 13 bases between. The CDR3 covers 13 residues.

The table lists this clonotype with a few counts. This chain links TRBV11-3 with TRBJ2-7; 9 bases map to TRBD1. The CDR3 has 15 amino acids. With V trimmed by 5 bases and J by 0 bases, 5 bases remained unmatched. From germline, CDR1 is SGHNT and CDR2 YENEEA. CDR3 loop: CASSPGTGSSYEQYF. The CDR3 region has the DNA TGTGCCAGCAGCCCCGGGACAGGGAGCTCCTACGAGCAGTACTTC.

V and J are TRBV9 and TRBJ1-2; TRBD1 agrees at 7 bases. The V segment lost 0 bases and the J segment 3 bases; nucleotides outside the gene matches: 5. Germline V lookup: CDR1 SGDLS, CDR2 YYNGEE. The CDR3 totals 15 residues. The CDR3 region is CASSVGDSLYYGYTF. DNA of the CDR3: TGTGCCAGCAGCGTAGGGGACAGCCTATACTATGGCTACACCTTC.

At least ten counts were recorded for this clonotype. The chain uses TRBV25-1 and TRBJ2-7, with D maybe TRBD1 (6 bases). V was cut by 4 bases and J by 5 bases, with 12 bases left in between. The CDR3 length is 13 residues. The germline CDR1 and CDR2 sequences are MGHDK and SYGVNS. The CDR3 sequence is CASSARTVNEQYF. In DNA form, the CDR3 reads TGTGCCAGCAGTGCACGGACAGTAAACGAGCAGTACTTC.

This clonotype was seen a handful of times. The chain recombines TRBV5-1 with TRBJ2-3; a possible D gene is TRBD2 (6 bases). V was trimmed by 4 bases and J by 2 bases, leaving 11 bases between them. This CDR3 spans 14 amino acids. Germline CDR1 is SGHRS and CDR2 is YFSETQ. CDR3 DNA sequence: TGCGCCAGCAGCGCGGGACTCTTCACAGATACGCAGTATTTT. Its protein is CASSAGLFTDTQYF.